The 18 T cell receptor beta chains below all came from one sample that was sequenced in a study of preoperative IRX-2 immunotherapy in early breast cancer. Regarding treatment: preoperative locoregional IRX-2 cytokine immunotherapy. Generated by immunoSEQ multiplex PCR, the TCRdb table keeps only in-frame clones and is missing some. The table lists over 25,000 clones, 83% of them singletons. The sequenced sample was lymph node tissue, obtained from a patient treated with IRX-2 immunotherapy. The receptors were gathered from a human donor with breast cancer.

The rearrangement uses TRBV7-7 and TRBJ1-6; TRBD1 aligns across 10 bases. The germline V gene encodes CDR1 SSHAT and CDR2 FNYEAQ (reference sequence). V trimming: 1 base; J trimming: 7 bases; junction bases outside the gene matches: 1. The CDR3 spans 15 residues. CDR3 loop: CASSLGDRGNSPLHF. As DNA, the CDR3 is TGTGCCAGCAGCTTAGGGGACAGGGGCAATTCACCCCTCCACTTT.

The genes are TRBV19 and TRBJ1-4; no firm D call. V dropped 3 bases and J dropped 6 bases, with 14 bases sitting between them. The CDR3 consists of 15 residues. The germline V gene encodes CDR1 LNHDA and CDR2 SQIVND (reference sequence). Here the CDR3 reads CASSISWTGYEKLFF. CDR3 sequence (DNA): TGTGCCAGTAGTATCTCCTGGACCGGCTATGAAAAACTGTTTTTT.

This clone was seen a handful of times. The V gene is TRBV19, the J gene TRBJ1-4, with D uncertain. This CDR3 has 13 residues. In germline, CDR1 is LNHDA, CDR2 SQIVND (reference sequence). Deletions cut 4 bases from V and 8 bases from J, with 11 bases between. CDR3 sequence reads: CASSNEVWEKLFF. DNA of the CDR3: TGTGCCAGTAGTAACGAGGTTTGGGAAAAACTGTTTTTT.

The rearrangement links TRBV18 to TRBJ1-4, with a tentative D call TRBD1 (5 bases). This CDR3 contains 17 residues. Between the trimmed V and J ends, which lost 4 bases and 5 bases, there was a span of 20 bases. Germline loops: CDR1 KGHSH, CDR2 LQKENI. Written as DNA, the CDR3 is TGTGCCAGCTCACTCCTCTTTCTCCCCGGGGACAATGAAAAACTGTTTTTT. This encodes CASSLLFLPGDNEKLFF.

The chain recombines TRBV15 with TRBJ1-2; 7 bases match TRBD1. The CDR3 totals 14 residues. Per germline, CDR1 LNHNV and CDR2 YYDKDF (reference sequence). Trimming took 1 base from V and 5 from J; bases not matched to a gene: 4. The CDR3, as DNA: TGTGCCACCAGCAGAGTGGAGACAGGGTATGGCTACACCTTC. Translating it yields CATSRVETGYGYTF.

The V gene is TRBV19, the J gene TRBJ2-7, with a possible D match to TRBD1 (6 bases). Trimming removed 2 bases from V and 1 base from J, with 6 bases in between. CDR3 length: 13 residues. Germline lookup yields CDR1 LNHDA and CDR2 SQIVND (reference sequence). CDR3 in amino acids: CASSIQGSYEQYF. The CDR3 DNA reads TGTGCCAGTAGTATACAGGGGTCCTACGAGCAGTACTTC.

The rearrangement joins TRBV29-1 to TRBJ1-2; D call uncertain. With 5 bases removed from V and 3 bases from J, the gap between germline ends came to 13 bases. CDR1 and CDR2 (germline): SQVTM, ANQGSEA. CDR3 length equals 13 residues. The CDR3 region has the DNA TGCAGCGTTAGGCCTGTGGATGACTATGGCTACACCTTC. It yields the protein CSVRPVDDYGYTF.

The chain links TRBV23-1 to TRBJ2-1; a possible D gene is TRBD1 (5 bases). TRBV23-1 belongs to the ORF category, with a function that is uncertain. The CDR3 is 16 amino acids. V shed 6 bases and J shed 4 bases, with 19 bases lying between them. In DNA, the CDR3 is TGCGCCAGCAGCCAAGGGTCGCAGGGCCGGTACAATGAGCAGTTCTTC. Translating it yields CASSQGSQGRYNEQFF.

The chain recombines TRBV28 with TRBJ2-2; 8 nucleotides line up with TRBD2. Germline V gene data show CDR1 as MDHEN and CDR2 as SYDVKM. V gave up 3 bases and J gave up 5 bases; unmatched junction bases: 5. The CDR3 is 15 amino acids. Here the CDR3 DNA reads TGTGCCAGCAGTTTCCCCGGGACTAGAACCGGGGAGCTGTTTTTT. Protein sequence: CASSFPGTRTGELFF.

This chain joins TRBV6-8 and TRBJ1-3; no definite D call. The V end was cut by 10 bases, the J end by 6 bases, with 16 bases between. The CDR3 loop spans 13 amino acids. Germline values: CDR1 MNHGY, CDR2 SAAAGT. DNA of the CDR3: TGTGCCACAGCAAATGAACCCTTAAACACCATATATTTT. Translating it yields CATANEPLNTIYF.

The rearrangement uses TRBV22-1 and TRBJ2-7; the table calls TRBD2, which could not be checked here. TRBV22-1 is tagged as a pseudogene. The CDR3 has 16 amino acids. CDR3 nucleotide sequence: TGTGCCAGCAGTTACGGACTAGCGGGGCGGGGCTACGAGCAGTACTTC. Residues: CASSYGLAGRGYEQYF.

J is TRBJ2-3 and V is TRBV1; no check of the table's D call, TRBD1, against the DNA was made. TRBV1 is tagged as a pseudogene. The CDR3 is 15 amino acids. CDR3 amino acids: CASSQVPRGRDTQYF. DNA of the CDR3: TGCGCCAGCAGCCAAGTACCCAGGGGGAGGGATACGCAGTATTTT.

The chain employs TRBV5-1 and TRBJ2-5; a weak D match, TRBD1 (6 bases). The CDR3 length is 14 residues. Germline CDR1 reads SGHRS; CDR2 reads YFSETQ. V was trimmed by 3 bases and J by 1 base, leaving 10 bases between them. The CDR3 DNA reads TGCGCCAGCAGCTCCCAGGGGTCCCAAGAGACCCAGTACTTC. Protein product: CASSSQGSQETQYF.

The chain recombines TRBV15 with TRBJ1-1; TRBD1 matches at 8 bases. V lost 0 bases to trimming and J lost 11 bases; unmatched junction nucleotides: 11. Looked up from germline, CDR1 is LNHNV and CDR2 is YYDKDF (reference sequence). The CDR3 spans 15 residues. The CDR3 nucleotides read TGTGCCACCAGCAGAGATGCGGTCCAGGGGGCAGGTGCTTTCTTT. It translates to CATSRDAVQGAGAFF.

The rearrangement links TRBV4-1 to TRBJ2-7, with 9 bases matching TRBD1. The CDR3 is made up of 15 amino acids. V lost 2 bases to trimming and J lost 3 bases; unmatched junction nucleotides: 5. Germline V gene data show CDR1 as MGHRA and CDR2 as YSYEKL. CDR3 coding DNA: TGCGCCAGCAGCCAAACCGGGACAGGGCTCTACGAGCAGTACTTC. It codes for CASSQTGTGLYEQYF.

The genes are TRBV5-1 and TRBJ2-2; 9 bases map to TRBD1. J gave up 4 bases and V 5 bases, and 3 bases lay outside the gene matches. The CDR3 consists of 14 residues. Per germline, CDR1 SGHRS and CDR2 YFSETQ. The CDR3 nucleotides read TGCGCCAGCAGTGGGACAGGGCGCACCGGGGAGCTGTTTTTT. Protein: CASSGTGRTGELFF. Full variable domain (missing parts from reference TRBV5-1 and TRBJ2-2): KAGVTQTPRYLIKTRGQQVTLSCSPISGHRSVSWYQQTPGQGLQFLFEYFSETQRNKGNFPGRFSGRQFSNSRSEMNVSTLELGDSALYLCASSGTGRTGELFFGEGSRLTVL.

The J gene is TRBJ1-5, the V gene TRBV6-7, with 8 positions matching TRBD1. TRBV6-7 is filed as an ORF, its function uncertain. The CDR3 has 15 amino acids. J was trimmed by 5 bases and V by 6 bases; bases with no gene match: 9. The CDR3 nucleotides read TGTGCCAGCAGCTCCGCAGGGGGCGGGTATCAGCCCCAGCATTTT. This sequence encodes CASSSAGGGYQPQHF.

This clone appeared a single time. The V call is TRBV14, the J call TRBJ1-1; D is undetermined. The CDR3 runs 14 residues. With 1 base removed from V and 4 bases from J, the gap between germline ends came to 10 bases. CDR1 is SGHDN and CDR2 is FVKESK in the germline V gene. The CDR3 bases are TGTGCCAGCAGCCAAGCGGGGTTGAGCACTGAAGCTTTCTTT. Translated, it gives CASSQAGLSTEAFF.